Below are 19 T cell receptor beta chains sequenced from a single sample in a study of PD-1 blockade in classical Hodgkin lymphoma. Time point: cycle 4 day 1 (C4D1), after 5 to 7 weeks of nivolumab. Autologous stem cell transplantation was followed by relapse in every patient, and brentuximab vedotin exposure varied. Using immunoSEQ multiplex PCR, the repertoire was profiled, and TCRdb retains in-frame clones only, with some absent. The sample carries tens of thousands of clones, around 80% recorded once. Sequencing was performed on peripheral blood mononuclear cells (PBMCs), taken before the fourth cycle of nivolumab. These TCRs come from a human donor with classical Hodgkin lymphoma.

Details on this clone: The junction and the germline gene differ at one end; a read error may be behind it. The chain couples TRBV9 to TRBJ2-6; D remains unclear. CDR1 SGDLS and CDR2 YYNGEE come from the germline V gene. The CDR3 extends over 15 amino acids. The CDR3 spells CASSPDGIGTNVLTF. The CDR3 region has the DNA TGTGCCAGCAGCCCGGACGGAATTGGGACCAACGTCCTGACTTTC.

The chain couples TRBV18 to TRBJ1-2; 8 nucleotides agree with TRBD1. Trimming cost V 3 bases and J 7 bases; bases outside gene matches: 4. Germline V lookup: CDR1 KGHSH, CDR2 LQKENI. The CDR3 totals 13 residues. CDR3 nucleotides: TGTGCCAGCTCACCTGGACAGGGTGGTGGCTACACCTTC. Amino acids: CASSPGQGGGYTF. Together with reference TRBV18 and TRBJ1-2, the CDR3 gives the full variable domain: NAGVMQNPRHLVRRRGQEARLRCSPMKGHSHVYWYRQLPEEGLKFMVYLQKENIIDESGMPKERFSAEFPKEGPSILRIQQVVRGDSAAYFCASSPGQGGGYTFGSGTRLTVV.

The sample holds a few counts of this clone. V is TRBV5-4 and J is TRBJ2-7, with D possibly called TRBD1 or TRBD2 (6 bases each). Germline-derived CDR1 and CDR2 are SGHNT and YYREEE (reference sequence). With 4 bases removed from V and 0 bases from J, the gap between germline ends came to 11 bases. The CDR3 extends over 14 amino acids. The CDR3, as DNA: TGTGCCAGCAGCCAAGGGGGGCGCTCCTACGAGCAGTACTTC. This translates into CASSQGGRSYEQYF.

This rearrangement joins TRBV4-2 to TRBJ1-1; a weak D match, TRBD1 (6 bases). The CDR3 has 18 residues. The germline gives CDR1 LGHNA, CDR2 YNFKEQ. V lost 8 bases and J lost 3, with 28 bases in between. The CDR3 spells CASRRRGGSQMADTEAFF. The DNA for the CDR3 is TGTGCCAGCCGCCGAAGAGGGGGGTCCCAAATGGCGGACACTGAAGCTTTCTTT.

Of note for this clone: This same CDR3 is encoded by further DNA sequences in the sample. This rearrangement joins TRBV7-2 to TRBJ1-5; weak D call: TRBD1 (5 bases). The germline CDR1 and CDR2 sequences are SGHTA and FQGNSA. V dropped 4 bases and J dropped 4 bases, with 8 bases sitting between them. This CDR3 is 13 amino acids long. The CDR3 spells CASSSRQNQPQHF. The CDR3 DNA reads as TGTGCCAGCAGCTCCAGACAGAATCAGCCCCAGCATTTT.

The chain joins TRBV6-5 to TRBJ2-1; no firm D call. The CDR3 contains 11 residues. The germline V gene encodes CDR1 MNHEY and CDR2 SVGAGI. The V and J ends lost 2 bases and 6 bases respectively, with 2 bases between them. CDR3 amino acids: CASSYTNEQFF. CDR3 in DNA: TGTGCCAGCAGTTACACCAATGAGCAGTTCTTC.

The chain employs TRBV9 and TRBJ1-2, with a possible D match to TRBD1 (6 bases). Germline CDR1 is SGDLS and CDR2 is YYNGEE. CDR3 length: 15 amino acids. The V and J ends lost 3 bases and 0 bases respectively, with 12 bases between them. CDR3 amino acids: CASSAGTQPNYGYTF. CDR3 DNA sequence: TGTGCCAGCAGCGCCGGGACACAACCTAACTATGGCTACACCTTC.

Of note for this clone: Other DNA sequences in the sample encode the same CDR3. The chain joins TRBV7-8 to TRBJ2-7; possible D gene TRBD2, 5 bases. V was shortened by 3 bases and J by 2 bases, with 8 bases between the two germline ends. CDR3 size: 13 residues. The V gene's germline CDR1 is SGHVS and CDR2 FQNEAQ. The CDR3 DNA follows: TGTGCCAGCAGCTTGGGCGGGCCCTACGAGCAGTACTTC. As protein: CASSLGGPYEQYF.

Only a few counts were recorded for this clone. The chain employs TRBV9 and TRBJ1-1, with D tentatively TRBD1 (6 bases). The germline CDR1 and CDR2 sequences are SGDLS and YYNGEE. The V and J ends lost 3 bases and 4 bases respectively, with 28 bases between them. The CDR3 length is 19 residues. The CDR3 region has the DNA TGTGCCAGCAGCGCCCTGGCGAAAGTGGGCAGGGGAGTTGGCACTGAAGCTTTCTTT. Protein product: CASSALAKVGRGVGTEAFF.

This clone was picked up a small number of times. This chain uses TRBV10-1 with TRBJ2-2, with 8 bases aligning to TRBD2. Germline values: CDR1 WNHNN, CDR2 SYGVQD (reference sequence). V lost 6 bases, J lost 5 bases, and 5 bases stayed unmatched. The CDR3 runs to 14 residues. The DNA for the CDR3 is TGCGCCAGCAGCGGGACTAGGGGTACCGGGGAGCTGTTTTTT. Its translation is CASSGTRGTGELFF.

The rearrangement links TRBV27 to TRBJ2-4; weak D call: TRBD2 (5 bases). The germline V and J ends were trimmed by 3 bases and 8 bases, with 14 bases remaining between them. The CDR3 runs 14 residues. Germline V lookup: CDR1 MNHEY, CDR2 SMNVEV (reference sequence). The CDR3 loop is CASSLEAAGDIQYF. In DNA, the CDR3 is TGTGCCAGCAGTTTGGAGGCAGCTGGGGACATTCAGTACTTC.

The chain combines TRBV5-1 with TRBJ1-1; D is uncertain. The germline gives CDR1 SGHRS, CDR2 YFSETQ. This CDR3 is 14 amino acids long. Deletions cut 3 bases from V and 1 base from J, with 10 bases between. The CDR3 is CASSSPLGNTEAFF. The CDR3 DNA reads as TGCGCCAGCAGCTCCCCCCTGGGGAACACTGAAGCTTTCTTT.

The chain carries TRBV2 and TRBJ1-2; D gene ambiguous. The germline V gene encodes CDR1 SNHLY and CDR2 FYNNEI. The CDR3 totals 14 residues. The V end was cut by 6 bases, the J end by 8 bases, with 19 bases between. CDR3 sequence reads: CASRRSLLFMGYTF. The CDR3 nucleotides are TGTGCCAGCAGGCGCAGTTTACTTTTTATGGGCTACACCTTC. The full variable domain, rest sourced from reference TRBV2 and TRBJ1-2, is EPEVTQTPSHQVTQMGQEVILRCVPISNHLYFYWYRQILGQKVEFLVSFYNNEISEKSEIFDDQFSVERPDGSNFTLKIRSTKLEDSAMYFCASRRSLLFMGYTFGSGTRLTVV.

This clone showed up just once. The genes are TRBV14 and TRBJ2-5, with D possibly being TRBD1 (6 bases). CDR3 size: 15 residues. Germline CDR1 reads SGHDN; CDR2 reads FVKESK. Trimming took off 1 base at V and 5 bases at J, with 14 bases between the two ends. DNA for the CDR3: TGTGCCAGCAGCCAAGGCTCAGGGGCGGTTGAGACCCAGTACTTC. This encodes CASSQGSGAVETQYF. Variable domain in full (rest from reference TRBV14 and TRBJ2-5): EAGVTQFPSHSVIEKGQTVTLRCDPISGHDNLYWYRRVMGKEIKFLLHFVKESKQDESGMPNNRFLAERTGGTYSTLKVQPAELEDSGVYFCASSQGSGAVETQYFGPGTRLLVL.

The chain has TRBV6-1 and TRBJ1-2, with TRBD1 identical over 7 bases. J gave up 6 bases and V 8 bases, and 15 bases lay outside the gene matches. The CDR3 spans 15 residues. CDR1 is MNHNS and CDR2 is SASEGT in the germline V gene. CDR3: CASSSRQGERDGYTF. The CDR3, as DNA: TGTGCCAGCTCCTCCCGTCAGGGGGAAAGAGATGGCTACACCTTC.

The chain carries TRBV6-4 and TRBJ2-1; 7 nucleotides agree with TRBD1. CDR1 and CDR2 (germline): MRHNA, SNTAGT. There are 22 residues in the CDR3. With V trimmed by 0 bases and J by 0 bases, 20 bases remained unmatched. The CDR3 protein is CASSDSRGHQKNFGSSYNEQFF. For the CDR3, the DNA is TGTGCCAGCAGTGACTCTAGGGGGCATCAGAAAAATTTTGGTAGCTCCTACAATGAGCAGTTCTTC.

V and J are TRBV7-8 and TRBJ1-1; D gene uncertain. The CDR3 runs to 12 residues. Trimming pared 8 bases from V and 6 bases from J, leaving 13 bases between. CDR1 and CDR2 from the germline V gene are SGHVS and FQNEAQ. The CDR3 DNA reads TGTGCCAGCGGCCGCCGAGTCTCTGAAGCTTTCTTT. It yields the protein CASGRRVSEAFF.

The rearrangement uses TRBV19 and TRBJ1-5; TRBD1 matches 7 bases. Germline V gene data show CDR1 as LNHDA and CDR2 as SQIVND (reference sequence). Trimming cost V 4 bases and J 3 bases; bases outside gene matches: 6. The CDR3 length is 15 residues. Written as DNA, the CDR3 is TGTGCCAGTAGTACAGGGGGGTTAGTCAATCAGCCCCAGCATTTT. Amino acid sequence: CASSTGGLVNQPQHF.

The rearrangement uses TRBV20-1 and TRBJ2-5; D possibly corresponds to TRBD2 (6 bases). The CDR3 extends over 11 amino acids. Deletions cut 6 bases from V and 3 bases from J, with 8 bases between. Per the germline V gene, CDR1 is DFQATT and CDR2 is SNEGSKA (reference sequence). The CDR3 loop is CSAGEEETQYF. The CDR3, as DNA: TGCAGTGCCGGGGAGGAAGAGACCCAGTACTTC.